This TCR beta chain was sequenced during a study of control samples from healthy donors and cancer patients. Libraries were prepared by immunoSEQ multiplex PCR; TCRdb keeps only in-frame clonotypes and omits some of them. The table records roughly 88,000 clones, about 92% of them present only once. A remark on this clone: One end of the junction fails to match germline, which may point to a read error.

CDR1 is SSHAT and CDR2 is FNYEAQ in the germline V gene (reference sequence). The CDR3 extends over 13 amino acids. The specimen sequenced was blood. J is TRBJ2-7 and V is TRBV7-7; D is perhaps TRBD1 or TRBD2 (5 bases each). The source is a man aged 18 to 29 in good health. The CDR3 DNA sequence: TGTGCCAGCAGCTTAGAACGGGGACCTCCCACTAGCTTC. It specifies CASSLERGPPTSF.